This T cell receptor beta chain was recorded in a study of T-cell reconstitution after alpha-beta-depleted transplantation in children (dated by TCRdb to about 2016). Broadly, across the study: T-cell immune reconstitution after TCRalphabeta/CD19-depleted allogeneic hematopoietic cell transplantation in children was quantitatively tracked in the study by means of TCR repertoire profiling.

Trimming costs V 6 bases and J 2 bases, and their ends lie 14 bases apart. The CDR3 starts with the cysteine, ends with the phenylalanine, and has 14 residues. The CDR3 DNA has 42 bases and is translated from base 1. As encoded in the germline V gene, CDR1 is ENHRY while CDR2 is SYGVKD. Receptor libraries were prepared by PCR. Sequencer: Illumina HiSeq 2500. To normalize quantification of the TCRbeta repertoire, the TCR libraries were built with molecular barcoding that relied on unique molecular identifiers. The public reads were run again by TCRdb, first through fastp at Q25 and then through MiXCR, and only productive beta chains were kept. Every entry covers one CDR3 protein and lists the most common genes and DNA from its rows. The sample table shows some 490,000 distinct CDR3 sequences, and around 12% are seen once. Around 5.6% of the sample belongs to the ten largest clones. This clonotype was counted many times. Its antigen is unknown. The record has no base qualities; no much larger clone is one base away.

The clonotype was recovered from a human donor who donated a stem cell graft to a child with combined immunodeficiency. The sample in question was PBMCs from the stem cell graft donor, obtained from the stem cell graft. The sequence joins TRBV10-3 to TRBJ2-7; 6 matching bases give a weak D call of TRBD1. The bases are TGTGCCATCAGCGAGGGGGAAGGGACCTACGAGCAGTACTTC. It is translated as CAISEGEGTYEQYF.